This T cell receptor beta chain was identified in a study of blood T cell repertoires in COVID-19. The CDR3 runs to 16 residues. Trimming at V came to 4 bases and at J to 2 bases, leaving 7 bases not matched to a gene. The germline V gene has CDR1 MGHRA and CDR2 YSYEKL. Followed over time, Seattle patients had been enrolled while infection was active. Original methodology: Estimation of nucleated cell counts was performed using reference gene primer amplification. Sequencing used immunoSEQ multiplex PCR; TCRdb keeps in-frame clones, though not all of them. V, J and clone size were drawn from that table, and D and trimming were deduced from the DNA. The table includes about 95,000 clones, roughly 79% detected once.

The sequenced sample was peripheral blood. This sequence joins TRBV4-1 and TRBJ1-5; 8 positions agree with TRBD1. The TCR comes from a man older than 75 with COVID-19, enrolled during active disease. The CDR3 loop reads CASSRTGKEGNQPQHF. Here the CDR3 DNA reads TGCGCCAGCAGCCGGACAGGGAAGGAGGGCAATCAGCCCCAGCATTTT.